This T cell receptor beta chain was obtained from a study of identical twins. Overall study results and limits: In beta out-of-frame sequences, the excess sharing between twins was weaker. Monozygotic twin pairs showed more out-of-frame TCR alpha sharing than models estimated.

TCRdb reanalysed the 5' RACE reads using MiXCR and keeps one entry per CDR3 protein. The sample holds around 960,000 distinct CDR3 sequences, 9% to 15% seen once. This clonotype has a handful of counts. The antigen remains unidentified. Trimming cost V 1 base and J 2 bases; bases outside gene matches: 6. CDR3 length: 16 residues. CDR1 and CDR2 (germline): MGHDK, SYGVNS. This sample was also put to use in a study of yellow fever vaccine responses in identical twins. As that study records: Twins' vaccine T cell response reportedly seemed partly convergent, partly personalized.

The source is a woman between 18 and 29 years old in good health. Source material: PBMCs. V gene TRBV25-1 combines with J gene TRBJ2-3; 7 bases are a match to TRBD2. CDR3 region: CASSEFSGGPTDTQYF. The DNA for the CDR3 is TGTGCCAGCAGTGAATTTTCGGGGGGACCCACAGATACGCAGTATTTT.